What follows are 30 T cell receptor beta chains derived from one specimen sequenced in a study of T cell repertoires and HLA-DP antigens. Libraries were prepared by immunoSEQ multiplex PCR; TCRdb keeps only in-frame clonotypes and omits some of them. The sample records over 100,000 clones, around 93% being singletons. What these receptors recognize is not known. Sequencing input: CD4+ T cells from PBMCs. The receptors come from a woman under 30 in good health and CMV-seronegative.

The chain has TRBV19 and TRBJ1-1, with D possibly TRBD1 on 5 matching bases. The CDR3 extends over 16 amino acids. V was clipped by 7 bases and J by 4 bases, with 22 bases between them. Looked up from germline, CDR1 is LNHDA and CDR2 is SQIVND (reference sequence). CDR3 region: CASICPNGGNGTEAFF. CDR3 bases: TGTGCCAGTATCTGCCCTAATGGGGGGAACGGCACTGAAGCTTTCTTT.

V usage is TRBV7-9 and J usage is TRBJ1-2; possibly TRBD1 for D (6 bases). This CDR3 is 17 amino acids long. Per the germline V gene, CDR1 is SEHNR and CDR2 is FQNEAQ (reference sequence). The germline V and J ends were trimmed by 5 bases and 3 bases, with 22 bases remaining between them. CDR3 DNA: TGTGCCAGCAGCCCCCCGACCAGGGGATCTTCCGACTATGGCTACACCTTC. This encodes CASSPPTRGSSDYGYTF.

V gene TRBV6-5 combines with J gene TRBJ1-2; 7 nucleotides agree with TRBD1. CDR3 length: 13 amino acids. CDR1 and CDR2 from the germline V gene are MNHEY and SVGAGI. V lost 5 bases and J lost 8; bases outside the gene matches: 8. CDR3 in amino acids: CASSINRGLGYTF. For the CDR3, the DNA is TGTGCCAGCAGTATAAACAGGGGCCTGGGCTACACCTTC.

The V gene is TRBV7-9, the J gene TRBJ2-1, with TRBD2 matching over 10 bases. CDR1 and CDR2 from the germline V gene are SEHNR and FQNEAQ (reference sequence). Trimming cost V 5 bases and J 2 bases; bases outside gene matches: 3. This CDR3 is built from 15 residues. For the CDR3, the DNA is TGTGCCAGCAGCGCGGGACTAGCGACCTACAATGAGCAGTTCTTC. This gives the protein CASSAGLATYNEQFF.

The chain combines TRBV6-5 with TRBJ2-7; D gene uncertain. Germline V gene data show CDR1 as MNHEY and CDR2 as SVGAGI. This CDR3 has 12 residues. Between the trimmed V and J ends, which lost 6 bases and 5 bases, there was a span of 11 bases. The CDR3 nucleotides are TGTGCCAGCAGCCTGGGTGGCCACGAGCAGTACTTC. Protein product: CASSLGGHEQYF.

This clone was detected a few times. The chain links TRBV5-6 to TRBJ2-3, with 7 bases lining up with TRBD1. V lost 3 bases and J lost 5; bases outside the gene matches: 6. Looked up from germline, CDR1 is SGHDT and CDR2 is YYEEEE. The CDR3 length is 14 residues. CDR3: CASSSGQVGDTQYF. The CDR3 nucleotides are TGTGCCAGCAGCTCCGGACAGGTGGGAGATACGCAGTATTTT. Based on the CDR3 plus reference TRBV5-6 and TRBJ2-3, the full variable domain is DAGVTQSPTHLIKTRGQQVTLRCSPKSGHDTVSWYQQALGQGPQFIFQYYEEEERQRGNFPDRFSGHQFPNYSSELNVNALLLGDSALYLCASSSGQVGDTQYFGPGTRLTVL.

This clone occurred once. The J gene is TRBJ2-1, the V gene TRBV12-5; a possible D gene is TRBD1 (5 bases). Germline-derived CDR1 and CDR2 are LGHNT and FRNRAP. This CDR3 region has 18 residues. Trimming pared 0 bases from V and 0 bases from J, leaving 15 bases between. DNA for the CDR3: TGTGCTAGTGGTTTGGTACACTTGGGGCAAAGCTCCTACAATGAGCAGTTCTTC. It codes for CASGLVHLGQSSYNEQFF.

The rearrangement uses TRBV7-2 and TRBJ2-1, with D perhaps matching TRBD2 (7 bases). V lost 3 bases and J lost 10, with 16 bases in between. This CDR3 spans 14 amino acids. The V gene's germline CDR1 is SGHTA and CDR2 FQGNSA. The CDR3 sequence is CASSLAGAYSEQFF. The CDR3 DNA follows: TGTGCCAGCAGCTTGGCGGGGGCCTACAGCGAGCAGTTCTTC. The whole variable domain, filled in from reference TRBV7-2 and TRBJ2-1, reads GAGVSQSPSNKVTEKGKDVELRCDPISGHTALYWYRQSLGQGLEFLIYFQGNSAPDKSGLPSDRFSAERTGGSVSTLTIQRTQQEDSAVYLCASSLAGAYSEQFFGPGTRLTVL.

J is TRBJ1-2 and V is TRBV5-4; D perhaps matches TRBD1 (5 bases). CDR1 is SGHNT, CDR2 YYREEE, per germline (reference sequence). This CDR3 spans 16 amino acids. V was pared by 7 bases and J by 0 bases, with 19 bases between. CDR3 coding DNA: TGTGCCAGCGCCTTGGCGGGGGGAAACTCTAACTATGGCTACACCTTC. Residues: CASALAGGNSNYGYTF. The entire variable domain, with the rest obtained from reference TRBV5-4 and TRBJ1-2, is as follows: ETGVTQSPTHLIKTRGQQVTLRCSSQSGHNTVSWYQQALGQGPQFIFQYYREEENGRGNFPPRFSGLQFPNYSSELNVNALELDDSALYLCASALAGGNSNYGYTFGSGTRLTVV.

The chain recombines TRBV7-3 with TRBJ2-7; 8 bases are a match to TRBD1. CDR1 SGHTA and CDR2 FQGTGA come from the germline V gene. J was trimmed by 3 bases and V by 6 bases; bases with no gene match: 4. The CDR3 totals 13 residues. The CDR3 loop is CASRFGTGYEQYF. CDR3 sequence (DNA): TGTGCCAGCAGGTTCGGGACAGGCTACGAGCAGTACTTC.

The chain is built from TRBV19 and TRBJ1-5, with 11 bases fitting TRBD1. V was clipped by 5 bases and J by 7 bases; unmatched bases: 10. Germline V gene data show CDR1 as LNHDA and CDR2 as SQIVND (reference sequence). There are 16 residues in the CDR3. The CDR3 nucleotides read TGTGCCAGTAGTTCCCTGGACAGGGGGCGCGGGCAGCCCCAGCATTTT. Residues: CASSSLDRGRGQPQHF. Supplemented by reference TRBV19 and TRBJ1-5, the full variable domain reads DGGITQSPKYLFRKEGQNVTLSCEQNLNHDAMYWYRQDPGQGLRLIYYSQIVNDFQKGDIAEGYSVSREKKESFPLTVTSAQKNPTAFYLCASSSLDRGRGQPQHFGDGTRLSIL.

CDR3 loop: CASSYTSNPYNEQFF. CDR3 coding DNA: TGTGCCAGCAGCTACACGTCTAACCCTTACAATGAGCAGTTCTTC. The chain couples TRBV6-1 to TRBJ2-1; D gene uncertain. CDR3 length equals 15 residues. V was clipped by 6 bases and J by 4 bases, with 16 bases between them. Germline V CDR1 and CDR2: MNHNS, SASEGT.

V usage is TRBV7-9 and J usage is TRBJ1-4; no clear D gene. CDR1 is SEHNR and CDR2 is FQNEAQ in the germline V gene (reference sequence). V was pared by 8 bases and J by 6 bases, with 7 bases between. This CDR3 has 11 residues. CDR3 in amino acids: CASGPHEKLFF. The CDR3 nucleotides are TGTGCCAGCGGTCCCCATGAAAAACTGTTTTTT. Variable domain in full (rest from reference TRBV7-9 and TRBJ1-4): DTGVSQNPRHKITKRGQNVTFRCDPISEHNRLYWYRQTLGQGPEFLTYFQNEAQLEKSRLLSDRFSAERPKGSFSTLEIQRTEQGDSAMYLCASGPHEKLFFGSGTQLSVL.

The chain links TRBV11-2 to TRBJ2-7; D is possibly TRBD2 (6 bases). The CDR3 consists of 17 residues. Germline CDR1 and CDR2: SGHAT and FQNNGV. V lost 5 bases, J lost 5 bases, and 25 bases lay in between. The CDR3 sequence is CASSPLGFSWWRDEQYV. The DNA for the CDR3 is TGTGCCAGCAGCCCTCTTGGGTTCAGCTGGTGGAGGGACGAGCAGTACGTC.

This chain joins TRBV30 and TRBJ1-2; 8 bases are shared with TRBD1. This CDR3 spans 15 amino acids. Trimming at V came to 0 bases and at J to 5 bases, leaving 8 bases not matched to a gene. In germline, CDR1 is GTSNPN, CDR2 SVGIG (reference sequence). CDR3 DNA sequence: TGTGCCTGGAGTGTGGGTCAGGGGGCGAGGTATGGCTACACCTTC. Protein: CAWSVGQGARYGYTF.

This chain links TRBV19 with TRBJ1-5, with TRBD1 matching 7 bases. With 9 bases clipped from V and 7 bases from J, the junction kept 9 bases outside the gene matches. The CDR3 is 13 residues long. Germline CDR1 is LNHDA and CDR2 is SQIVND (reference sequence). The CDR3 sequence is CASHRGRGQPQHF. DNA for the CDR3: TGTGCCAGCCACAGGGGAAGGGGGCAGCCCCAGCATTTT.

V is TRBV7-3 and J is TRBJ2-1, with unresolved D. Germline V gives CDR1 SGHTA, CDR2 FQGTGA. The CDR3 runs to 18 residues. The ends were cut back, 1 base at V and 0 bases at J, with 16 bases in the middle. CDR3 sequence (DNA): TGTGCCAGCAGCTTAAAATGGTTGCCGCCGAGCTCCTACAATGAGCAGTTCTTC. Translation gives CASSLKWLPPSSYNEQFF. Supplemented by reference TRBV7-3 and TRBJ2-1, the full variable domain reads GAGVSQTPSNKVTEKGKYVELRCDPISGHTALYWYRQSLGQGPEFLIYFQGTGAADDSGLPNDRFFAVRPEGSVSTLKIQRTERGDSAVYLCASSLKWLPPSSYNEQFFGPGTRLTVL.

This clone was seen a single time. V usage is TRBV9 and J usage is TRBJ2-3; D may match TRBD1 or TRBD2 (7 bases each). V was clipped by 4 bases and J by 2 bases, with 17 bases between them. The CDR3 totals 16 residues. Germline V gene sequence: CDR1 SGDLS, CDR2 YYNGEE. The CDR3 loop is CASSRSRGGVTDTQYF. CDR3 bases: TGTGCCAGCAGCCGCAGCAGGGGGGGAGTCACAGATACGCAGTATTTT.

In this sample, this clone turned up a few times. This chain connects TRBV9 to TRBJ1-3; no clear D. CDR1 and CDR2 from the germline V gene are SGDLS and YYNGEE. The length of the CDR3 is 15 residues. Trimming shortened V by 4 bases and J by 0 bases, and 11 bases separated the two germline ends. The CDR3 loop reads CASSPRSNSGNTIYF. The CDR3 DNA reads as TGTGCCAGCAGCCCTCGATCTAACTCTGGAAACACCATATATTTT.

This chain connects TRBV6-5 to TRBJ1-3; 7 bases fit TRBD1. V lost 0 bases, J lost 1 base, and 0 bases stayed unmatched. Germline V gene lookup returns CDR1 MNHEY and CDR2 SVGAGI. The CDR3 runs 15 residues. CDR3 region: CASSYSTGSGNTIYF. CDR3 coding DNA: TGTGCCAGCAGTTACTCGACAGGGTCTGGAAACACCATATATTTT.

The chain links TRBV7-9 to TRBJ1-3, with D possibly TRBD1 on 5 matching bases. CDR3 length: 16 residues. Trimming stripped 5 bases from V and 0 bases from J, with 14 bases between. CDR1 SEHNR and CDR2 FQNEAQ come from the germline V gene (reference sequence). The CDR3 DNA is TGTGCCAGCAGCCTAAGACAGACCAACTCTGGAAACACCATATATTTT. Residues: CASSLRQTNSGNTIYF.

This chain links TRBV7-2 with TRBJ2-3; D might be TRBD1 or TRBD2, each matching 5 bases. The CDR3 totals 16 residues. Trimming left V 5 bases short and J 0 bases short, with 15 bases between. CDR1 is SGHTA, CDR2 FQGNSA, per germline. The DNA of the CDR3 is TGTGCCAGCAGCCGTACCGGGACCCATAGCACAGATACGCAGTATTTT. It specifies CASSRTGTHSTDTQYF.

This sequence joins TRBV10-3 and TRBJ2-3; 8 bases are a match to TRBD1. The CDR3 covers 14 residues. V was clipped by 6 bases and J by 4 bases; unmatched bases: 6. Germline V lookup: CDR1 ENHRY, CDR2 SYGVKD. The CDR3 region is CAIRRQGFADTQYF. Written as DNA, the CDR3 is TGTGCCATCAGGCGACAGGGGTTCGCAGATACGCAGTATTTT.

The chain has TRBV13 and TRBJ2-1; D uncertain. The CDR3 is 15 residues long. The V end lost 5 bases, the J end lost 6 bases, and 17 bases lay between the germline ends. CDR1 is PRHDT and CDR2 is FYEKMQ in the germline V gene (reference sequence). The chain's CDR3 is CASSRDTSGPNEQFF. DNA of the CDR3: TGTGCCAGCAGCCGAGACACCTCCGGCCCCAATGAGCAGTTCTTC.

The gene calls are TRBV7-2 and TRBJ2-3, with D uncertain. The CDR3 has 14 amino acids. V dropped 7 bases and J dropped 6 bases, with 17 bases sitting between them. CDR1 and CDR2 from the germline V gene are SGHTA and FQGNSA. Here the CDR3 reads CASTRQQLMDTQYF. In nucleotides, the CDR3 is TGTGCCAGCACTCGGCAGCAGTTGATGGATACGCAGTATTTT.

This clone has more than one count but fewer than ten. V is TRBV5-1 and J is TRBJ2-2; 10 bases are shared with TRBD2. The V gene's germline CDR1 is SGHRS and CDR2 YFSETQ. V shed 0 bases, J shed 4 bases, and the junction held 6 bases outside the gene matches. This CDR3 comprises 17 residues. CDR3 sequence reads: CASSLVSGLAATGELFF. The CDR3 coding sequence is TGCGCCAGCAGCTTGGTTAGTGGACTAGCGGCCACCGGGGAGCTGTTTTTT.

A single count supports this clone. J is TRBJ2-1 and V is TRBV11-2; D unresolved. This CDR3 region has 15 residues. Per the germline V gene, CDR1 is SGHAT and CDR2 is FQNNGV. Trimming took off 5 bases at V and 0 bases at J, with 11 bases between the two ends. CDR3 nucleotides: TGTGCCAGCAGCCCCACCATTGGCTCCTACAATGAGCAGTTCTTC. The encoded protein is CASSPTIGSYNEQFF.

The gene calls are TRBV4-1 and TRBJ1-4; tentatively, D is TRBD1 (6 bases). The CDR3 extends over 15 amino acids. The V and J ends lost 0 bases and 7 bases respectively, with 12 bases between them. Per germline, CDR1 MGHRA and CDR2 YSYEKL. The CDR3 DNA is TGCGCCAGCAGCCAAGAGGGAGGGGGGGTTGAAAAACTGTTTTTT. It translates to CASSQEGGGVEKLFF.

The gene calls are TRBV7-9 and TRBJ2-3; TRBD1 matches 12 bases. The length of the CDR3 is 15 residues. Per germline, CDR1 SEHNR and CDR2 FQNEAQ (reference sequence). The J segment lost 11 bases and the V segment lost 8 bases, leaving 14 bases of the junction unmatched. The CDR3 region is CASASSGTGGPGQYF. The CDR3 DNA reads TGTGCCAGCGCCTCATCCGGGACAGGGGGCCCGGGGCAGTATTTT.

As regards this clone: The same CDR3 arises from other DNA sequences in this sample as well. V is TRBV29-1 and J is TRBJ1-2; tentatively, D is TRBD1 (5 bases). The V and J ends lost 1 base and 4 bases respectively, with 16 bases between them. The CDR3 has 15 amino acids. CDR1 is SQVTM and CDR2 is ANQGSEA in the germline V gene. The CDR3 DNA follows: TGCAGCGTTGAAGGTCGGGGGGGAGAGGGCTATGGCTACACCTTC. Encoded protein: CSVEGRGGEGYGYTF.